This TCR beta chain emerged from a study of breast tumors, draining lymph nodes, adjacent tissues. Breast cancer patients provided tissue from their axillary draining lymph nodes. Germline CDR1 DFQATT, CDR2 SNEGSKA (reference sequence). The CDR3 is 11 residues long. TCRdb independently ran MiXCR on the multiplex PCR reads; one entry per CDR3 protein. The data show some 200,000 distinct CDR3 sequences, roughly 31% seen once. The table lists this clonotype with a few counts. A single base separates this from a much larger clone, so it may be a read error. This TCR came from a female donor with breast cancer. Some clones in this sample may be carry-over from other donors' samples. The V call is TRBV20-1, the J call TRBJ2-7; D is undetermined. The sample was axillary lymph node tissue. CDR3 in DNA: TGCAGTCTCCAAAAGGAGTACGAGCAGTCCTTC. It specifies CSLQKEYEQSF.